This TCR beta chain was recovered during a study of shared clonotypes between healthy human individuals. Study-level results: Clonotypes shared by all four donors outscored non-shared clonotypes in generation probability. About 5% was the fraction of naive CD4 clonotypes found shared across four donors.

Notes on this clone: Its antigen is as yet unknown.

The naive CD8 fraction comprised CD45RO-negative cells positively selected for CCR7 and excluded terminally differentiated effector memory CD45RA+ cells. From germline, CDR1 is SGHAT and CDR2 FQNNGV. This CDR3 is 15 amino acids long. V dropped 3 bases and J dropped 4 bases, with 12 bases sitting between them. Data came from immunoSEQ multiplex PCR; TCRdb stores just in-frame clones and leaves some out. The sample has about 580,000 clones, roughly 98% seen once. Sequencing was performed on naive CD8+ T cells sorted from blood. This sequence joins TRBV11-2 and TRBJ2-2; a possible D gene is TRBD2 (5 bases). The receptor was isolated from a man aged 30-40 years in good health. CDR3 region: CASSFRGPGTGELFF. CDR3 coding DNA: TGTGCCAGCAGCTTTAGAGGGCCGGGCACCGGGGAGCTGTTTTTT.